This TCR beta chain was documented in a study of blood T cell repertoires in COVID-19. This CDR3 contains 17 residues. The germline CDR1 and CDR2 sequences are SGHTA and FQGNSA. Trimming removed 6 bases from V and 5 bases from J; junction bases left unmatched: 15. Sequenced by immunoSEQ multiplex PCR; TCRdb stores in-frame clones only, minus some. The sample lists around 160,000 clones, 88% occurring once. This clonotype was obtained from a human donor in a cohort sampled during active COVID-19. This chain links TRBV7-2 with TRBJ1-5; 8 bases are shared with TRBD1. The sequenced material came from peripheral blood. Written as DNA, the CDR3 is TGTGCCAGCAGTTCCGGACAGGGCGGGTTCGATTATCAGCCCCAGCATTTT. It is translated as CASSSGQGGFDYQPQHF.